The rows below give T cell receptor beta chains drawn from one sample of a study of early T cells in non-severe SARS-CoV-2 infection. MiXCR, applied by TCRdb to the 5' RACE reads, yields one record per CDR3 protein. The data contain about 33,000 distinct CDR3 sequences, approximately 7% of them singletons. Specimen: whole blood. The receptors stem from an adult who was a healthcare worker with PCR-confirmed SARS-CoV-2 infection or an uninfected control (not recorded which). CDR3s include the opening cysteine and the closing phenylalanine or tryptophan. The D gene is left open where the match is weak. Clone size, where shown, is once, few, many, or a class for clones that have expanded.

J gene,clone size,V gene,D gene,CDR3 protein,CDR3 DNA
TRBJ2-7,.,TRBV11-2,TRBD2,CASSPSLAGVGEQYF,TGTGCCAGCAGCCCTTCACTAGCGGGAGTAGGCGAGCAGTACTTC
TRBJ1-5,many,TRBV12-3/TRBV12-4,TRBD1,CASSQTGTGLSPQHF,TGTGCCAGCAGCCAAACTGGGACAGGTTTGTCGCCCCAGCATTTT
TRBJ1-4,few,TRBV25-1,TRBD1,CASSVPGQGDEKLFF,TGTGCCAGCAGTGTACCGGGACAGGGAGATGAAAAACTGTTTTTT
TRBJ1-6,few,TRBV2,.,CASSAQVENSPLHF,TGTGCCAGCAGCGCACAGGTAGAAAATTCACCCCTCCACTTT
TRBJ1-1,many,TRBV11-2,.,CASSLDRARGNTEAFF,TGTGCCAGCAGCTTAGACAGGGCGAGGGGGAACACTGAAGCTTTCTTT
TRBJ1-6,.,TRBV4-1,.,CASSQGEGRSPLHF,TGCGCCAGCAGCCAAGGGGAGGGGAGATCACCCCTCCACTTT
TRBJ2-3,many,TRBV11-2,TRBD2,CASSVGSGGRTGDTQYF,TGTGCCAGCAGCGTGGGTTCCGGCGGGAGGACCGGGGATACGCAGTATTTT
TRBJ2-4,many,TRBV11-1,.,CASSRSVYLDIQYF,TGTGCCAGCAGCCGTTCCGTTTATCTGGACATTCAGTACTTC
TRBJ1-2,many,TRBV13,.,CASSLVDRFSVFTGYTF,TGTGCCAGCAGCTTAGTAGATAGATTCTCCGTGTTTACTGGCTACACCTTC
TRBJ2-7,many,TRBV6-5,.,CASSYSIRESSYEQYF,TGTGCCAGCAGTTACTCGATTAGGGAGAGCTCCTACGAGCAGTACTTC
TRBJ2-1,.,TRBV11-2,.,CASSHALARTVEQFF,TGTGCCAGCAGCCATGCGCTAGCGAGAACGGTAGAGCAGTTCTTC
TRBJ1-3,many,TRBV30,.,CAWRVQGGSGNTIYF,TGTGCCTGGAGGGTCCAAGGAGGCTCTGGAAACACCATATATTTT
TRBJ2-1,many,TRBV7-8,.,CASSSDGLENNEQFF,TGTGCCAGCTCTTCGGACGGTTTGGAAAACAATGAGCAGTTCTTC
TRBJ2-5,.,TRBV24-1,.,CATSDSGSETQYF,TGTGCCACCAGTGACTCAGGGTCTGAGACCCAGTACTTC
TRBJ1-4,few,TRBV7-8,.,CASSLIQGATNEKLFF,TGTGCCAGCAGCCTAATACAGGGCGCAACTAATGAAAAACTGTTTTTT
TRBJ2-7,few,TRBV12-3/TRBV12-4,.,CASSLIRNIAYEQYF,TGTGCCAGCAGTTTAATCAGGAACATAGCCTACGAGCAGTACTTC
TRBJ2-7,.,TRBV20-1,.,CSARRAGDRYEQYF,TGCAGTGCTAGAAGAGCCGGGGACCGCTACGAGCAGTACTTC
TRBJ2-6,few,TRBV6-2/TRBV6-3,.,CASSYTSGANVLTF,TGTGCCAGCAGTTACACGTCCGGGGCCAACGTCCTGACTTTC
TRBJ2-1,many,TRBV7-8,.,CASSFMPGPYNEQFF,TGTGCCAGCAGCTTTATGCCGGGACCTTACAATGAGCAGTTCTTC
TRBJ1-2,many,TRBV25-1,TRBD1,CASSELWGGGESYTF,TGTGCCAGCAGTGAATTATGGGGAGGGGGCGAGAGCTACACCTTC
TRBJ1-1,many,TRBV20-1,.,CSARKQGNTEAFF,TGCAGTGCTAGGAAACAGGGGAACACTGAAGCTTTCTTT
TRBJ2-7,many,TRBV7-8,.,CASTFDFGRSSYEQYF,TGTGCCAGCACTTTCGATTTCGGGCGTAGCTCCTACGAGCAGTACTTC
TRBJ1-5,many,TRBV6-2/TRBV6-3,TRBD1,CASSYEGTGGQPQHF,TGTGCCAGCAGTTACGAGGGGACAGGGGGACAGCCCCAGCATTTT
TRBJ1-3,many,TRBV10-2,.,CASGSGYSGNTIYF,TGCGCCAGCGGTTCAGGGTACTCTGGAAACACCATATATTTT
TRBJ2-4,few,TRBV12-3/TRBV12-4,TRBD2,CASSFAGRAGNIQYF,TGTGCCAGCAGTTTTGCCGGGAGGGCCGGGAACATTCAGTACTTC
TRBJ2-2,.,TRBV18,TRBD1,CASSPGTANTGELFF,TGTGCCAGCTCACCGGGGACAGCGAACACCGGGGAGCTGTTTTTT
TRBJ2-7,many,TRBV28,TRBD1,CASNPPDRAQGEQYF,TGTGCCAGCAACCCTCCGGACAGGGCCCAGGGCGAGCAGTACTTC
TRBJ2-7,many,TRBV28,.,CASSLSSYYEQYF,TGTGCCAGCAGTTTATCGTCTTACTACGAGCAGTACTTC
TRBJ2-2,many,TRBV28,.,CASSYSQRYTGELFF,TGTGCCAGCAGTTATAGCCAGCGGTACACCGGGGAGCTGTTTTTT
TRBJ1-1,many,TRBV5-1,TRBD1,CASSLQGGNTEAFF,TGCGCCAGCAGCTTGCAGGGGGGGAACACTGAAGCTTTCTTT
TRBJ1-1,medium-sized,TRBV18,TRBD1,CASSPDREIAEAFF,TGTGCCAGCTCACCGGACAGGGAGATAGCGGAAGCTTTCTTT
TRBJ2-3,many,TRBV12-3/TRBV12-4,.,CASSQGHATDTQYF,TGTGCCAGCAGTCAAGGACACGCCACAGATACGCAGTATTTT
TRBJ1-1,few,TRBV6-5,.,CASSYSENTEAFF,TGTGCCAGCAGTTACAGTGAGAACACTGAAGCTTTCTTT
TRBJ1-1,few,TRBV5-1,.,CASSSHKLGQNTEAFF,TGCGCCAGCAGCTCCCACAAGTTAGGGCAGAACACTGAAGCTTTCTTT
TRBJ2-3,many,TRBV7-2,.,CASSIGGTDTQYF,TGTGCCAGCAGTATAGGAGGCACAGATACGCAGTATTTT
TRBJ1-2,many,TRBV20-1,TRBD1,CSAREIDRGEIYGYTF,TGCAGTGCTAGAGAAATAGACAGGGGAGAGATCTATGGCTACACCTTC